This T cell receptor beta chain was sequenced for a study of OX40 agonist ivuxolimab in advanced cancers. Describing the broader study: Ivuxolimab, which targeted the costimulatory receptor OX40 (CD134), was an agonistic, fully human IgG2 monoclonal antibody. Intravenous ivuxolimab was administered to patients every 2 weeks at six dose levels: 0.01, 0.1, 0.3, 1.5, 3 and 10 mg/kg. Of the approximately 54 dose-escalation patients, hepatocellular carcinoma was present in approximately 20, melanoma in approximately 15, renal cell carcinoma in 9 and head and neck cancer in 9. In the dose-escalation cohort, approximately 80% of patients were male, and the mean age was 60 years with a range of roughly 23 to 79. Prior anti-PD-1, anti-PD-L1 or anti-CTLA-4 therapy was permitted, and approximately 42% of dose-escalation patients had received checkpoint inhibitors. Partial responses occurred in three dose-escalation patients, of whom one had hepatocellular carcinoma and two had cutaneous melanoma. The point of sequencing TCRbeta in the periphery was to test whether ivuxolimab changed TCR sequence diversity and drove clonal T-cell expansion. The monotherapy dose-escalation portion (N = 52 patients) of the phase I ivuxolimab trial is reported in the paper.

To sequence the TCRbeta CDR3 region, genomic DNA was isolated from the sorted cells. TCRbeta CDR3 regions were sequenced using the immunoSEQ Assay. TCRdb took this table from immuneACCESS and kept in-frame rearrangements with V and J called. Such tables lack part of the clones; where checked against another copy, unresolved V genes explain under half of the gap, and the rest is unexplained. The sample table holds roughly 93,000 clones, of which roughly nine tenths were seen once. About 1.7% of the sample is taken by the ten largest. The trial excluded patients who had a history of autoimmune disease or who were on systemic immunosuppression. Peripheral blood for TCR sequencing was collected from all dose cohorts at baseline, on cycle 4 day 1, and on cycle 7 day 1. The samples were taken from a phase I, first-in-human, multicenter, open-label dose-escalation trial of ivuxolimab. Adults with locally advanced or metastatic melanoma, renal cell, hepatocellular, or head and neck squamous cell carcinoma were enrolled in the trial. Before TCR sequencing, CD4+ and CD8+ T cells were separately sorted from peripheral blood.

Regarding this clone: The antigen it recognizes is unknown. No per-base quality is available; no much larger clone lies one base away.

Looking up the germline V gene yields CDR1 SNHLY and CDR2 FYNNEI. The V end gives up 2 bases and the J end 3 bases, leaving 24 bases in the junction not matched to a gene. Measured from the cysteine to the phenylalanine, the CDR3 is 22 residues long. Just the 66-base CDR3 DNA is kept, in frame starting at base 1. On the study overall, not on this receptor specifically: On average, CD8+ T cells showed more expanded clones than CD4+ T cells after ivuxolimab. At doses from 0.1 to 3.0 mg/kg, clonal expansion was seen in both CD4+ and CD8+ blood T cells between baseline and week 6. Low levels of normalized T-cell clonal expansion were also seen in some nonresponding patients. The antigen specificity of the peripheral T cells that underwent clonal expansion was not determined. Partial responders in the 0.1-3.0 mg/kg groups had among the lowest normalized peripheral clonal expansion, especially among CD8+ T cells.

This TCR was sampled from an adult with an advanced solid tumor such as melanoma, head and neck, liver or kidney cancer. Sequenced here: CD4+ or CD8+ T cells sorted from blood, sampled in a trial of the OX40 agonist ivuxolimab. The V gene is TRBV2 and the J gene is TRBJ2-3; 9 middle bases align to TRBD2. The CDR3 protein: CASSETPLAGWGSGSGTDTQYF. The nucleotide sequence is given as TGTGCCAGCAGTGAAACCCCCTTAGCCGGATGGGGTAGCGGGAGCGGGACAGATACGCAGTATTTT.